Sequencing of this T cell receptor beta chain was carried out in a study of spatial heterogeneity in lung cancer. The CDR3 runs to 14 residues. The V gene lost 2 bases and the J gene lost 5 bases, with 12 bases spanning the gap. TCRdb re-derived calls from the 5' RACE reads in MiXCR, one entry per CDR3 protein. This table has fewer than 20,000 distinct CDR3 sequences, approximately 18% appearing once. In this sample, this clonotype is medium-sized. Its antigen is still unknown. Time point indicated: sample taken at primary tumor resection. Whole RNA, which was extracted from tumor, nontumor lung tissue or frozen PBMC, was sequenced without any cell sorting. Study-level points and caveats: Ubiquitous expanded tumor TCRs were seen in blood more at resection than at follow-up.

The J gene is TRBJ1-2, the V gene TRBV12-3 or TRBV12-4; D call uncertain. The source is a male donor with early-stage non-small cell lung cancer. Specimen: PBMCs, collected at surgery. The CDR3 loop reads CASSLPPSLYGYTF. CDR3 DNA sequence: TGTGCCAGCAGTTTACCACCTAGCCTGTATGGCTACACCTTC.